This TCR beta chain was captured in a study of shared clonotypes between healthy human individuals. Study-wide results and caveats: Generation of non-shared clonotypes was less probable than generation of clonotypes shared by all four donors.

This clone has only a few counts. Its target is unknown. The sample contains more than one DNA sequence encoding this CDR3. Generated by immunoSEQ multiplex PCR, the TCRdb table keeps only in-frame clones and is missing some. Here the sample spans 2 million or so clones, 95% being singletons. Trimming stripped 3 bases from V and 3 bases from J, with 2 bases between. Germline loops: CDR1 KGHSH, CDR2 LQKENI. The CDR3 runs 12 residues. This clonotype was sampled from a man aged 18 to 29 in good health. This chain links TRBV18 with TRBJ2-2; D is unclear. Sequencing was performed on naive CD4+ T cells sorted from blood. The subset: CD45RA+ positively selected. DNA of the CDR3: TGTGCCAGCTCACCTGACACCGGGGAGCTGTTTTTT. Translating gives CASSPDTGELFF.